This TCR beta chain was documented in a study of cytomegalovirus exposure and HLA in healthy donors. Overall study context: Earlier findings included nearly 120 million unique TCR beta sequences obtained from 150 million to 200 million T cells. Study findings and constraints: The authors confirmed in vitro that a few CMV-associated chains were specific for CMV antigens.

Trimming cost V 6 bases and J 2 bases, with 14 bases left between them. Germline-derived CDR1 and CDR2 are SEHNR and FQNEAQ (reference sequence). The CDR3 runs 14 residues. In the case of this clone: Its antigen is as yet unknown.

PCR involved 60 Vbeta and 13 Jbeta primers. Data came from immunoSEQ multiplex PCR; TCRdb stores just in-frame clones and leaves some out. This sample contains about 88,000 clones. The chain employs TRBV7-9 and TRBJ2-7; tentative D call: TRBD2 (6 bases). The sequenced sample consisted of PBMCs. The receptor comes from a girl aged 5 to 17 in good health and CMV-seropositive. The CDR3 DNA sequence: TGTGCCAGCAGTTCAGGAGGGAGCGCCTACGAGCAGTACGTC. Protein product: CASSSGGSAYEQYV.